This TCR beta chain was captured in a study of blood T cell repertoires in COVID-19. Study background: PBMCs, B-cell-depleted T cells, or T cells provided the cDNA or gDNA that made up the material.

Assay: immunoSEQ multiplex PCR; the TCRdb copy retains only in-frame clones and omits some. The data show 150,000 or so clones, around 83% seen once. Germline V gene sequence: CDR1 MGHRA, CDR2 YSYEKL. The V end lost 4 bases, the J end lost 5 bases, and 8 bases lay between the germline ends. There are 13 residues in the CDR3. This chain uses TRBV4-1 with TRBJ2-2; D is unclear. Sequencing used PBMCs or T cells enriched from blood (not recorded which). The clonotype originates from a woman aged 45-65 years in a cohort exposed to, infected with or recovered from COVID-19 (not recorded which). The CDR3 DNA follows: TGCGCCAGCAGCCGAACAGAAACCGGGGAGCTGTTTTTT. It specifies CASSRTETGELFF.